This TCR beta chain was captured by sequencing in a study of T cell responses to AZD1222 COVID-19 vaccine. General study points: Baseline testing showed seropositivity in only six AZD1222 recipients. Vaccine-associated CD4 TCRs spanned spike, dominant at 160-218 and 743-854. Nearly half of spike-specific TCRs reportedly target variant regions that are unmutated in the B.1.351 and B.1.1.7 variants.

Produced via immunoSEQ multiplex PCR; TCRdb's table is partial and in-frame only. This sample yields tens of thousands of clones, of which over 85% are seen a single time; under 6.5% belongs to the top ten. The CDR3 has 14 residues. From germline, CDR1 is SNHLY and CDR2 FYNNEI. V lost 3 bases to trimming and J lost 5 bases; unmatched junction nucleotides: 1. Concerning this clone itself: Its antigen is undetermined.

The receptor was isolated from an adult in good health. This chain connects TRBV2 to TRBJ1-6; TRBD1 agrees at 7 bases. The sample was peripheral blood, taken on day 0 of AZD1222 vaccination. CDR3 in amino acids: CASSDRGNNSPLHF. In DNA, the CDR3 is TGTGCCAGCAGTGACAGGGGGAATAATTCACCCCTCCACTTT. The whole variable domain, remainder taken from reference TRBV2 and TRBJ1-6, is EPEVTQTPSHQVTQMGQEVILRCVPISNHLYFYWYRQILGQKVEFLVSFYNNEISEKSEIFDDQFSVERPDGSNFTLKIRSTKLEDSAMYFCASSDRGNNSPLHFGNGTRLTVT.